The text below deals with one T cell receptor beta chain. The V segment lost 5 bases and the J segment 6 bases; nucleotides outside the gene matches: 9. The CDR3 runs 15 residues. Germline-derived CDR1 and CDR2 are SEHNR and FQNEAQ (reference sequence). This sample stems from a study of blood T cell repertoires in COVID-19. Study background: From the United States, Italy and Spain came samples of acute and convalescent COVID-19. Sources were T cells, B-cell-depleted T cells, or PBMCs; the material itself was cDNA or gDNA.

Original methodology: Scientists estimated how many nucleated cells there were by amplifying reference gene primers. Method: immunoSEQ multiplex PCR; TCRdb's copy keeps in-frame clones and lacks some. V, J and clone size are those of that table, while D and trimming were read from the DNA. Of about 95,000 clones detected, roughly four fifths appear once; the ten largest clones hold about 24%. Sequenced: peripheral blood. This receptor was taken from a human donor in a cohort sampled during active COVID-19. This sequence joins TRBV7-9 and TRBJ2-1; 8 nucleotides match TRBD2. CDR3 loop: CASSPPAGVVNEQFF. CDR3 DNA sequence: TGTGCCAGCAGCCCCCCAGCGGGAGTAGTCAATGAGCAGTTCTTC. Full variable domain (missing parts from reference TRBV7-9 and TRBJ2-1): DTGVSQNPRHKITKRGQNVTFRCDPISEHNRLYWYRQTLGQGPEFLTYFQNEAQLEKSRLLSDRFSAERPKGSFSTLEIQRTEQGDSAMYLCASSPPAGVVNEQFFGPGTRLTVL.